This T cell receptor (beta chain) is from a study of identical twins (dated by TCRdb to 2016 to 2017). About the study as a whole: To test whether fetal clonotypes persist, the study used deep sequencing on TCR alpha and beta repertoires from monozygotic twins, unrelated adults of various ages, and cord blood. Replicate twin experiments were performed at different times using different library preparation protocols to rule out contamination. What the study reported, not specific to this receptor: In monozygotic twins, out-of-frame TCR alpha sharing was systematically underestimated by recombination models, although the models agreed with sharing between unrelated individuals. Because the same donors could not be followed over many years, the conclusions relied on cross-sectional statistical analysis. Compared with coincidental sharing between unrelated individuals, an excess of low generation-probability sequences was observed among out-of-frame TCR alpha sequences shared between twins. Abundant cord blood beta clonotypes carried fewer insertions; young adult naive repertoires showed a weaker similar trend, while memory repertoires showed none. Zero-insertion analyses could be partly confounded by invariant T cells such as MAIT and iNKT, although diverse VJ usage argued against such confounding for most clonotypes. The excess sharing between twins in beta out-of-frame sequences was weaker because fewer shared sequences reduced the signal-to-noise ratio.

Only healthy Caucasian donors were included. Three pairs of female monozygotic twins, all aged about 18 to 29 years, made up the twin cohort. Positive isolation kits from Invitrogen were used to isolate CD4+ and CD8+ T cell populations. Library construction relied on 5' RACE. Sequencing was carried out with an Illumina HiSeq 2000. Template switching added a universal primer binding site, and the final cDNA carried a unique molecular identifier that allowed TCR cDNA molecules to be counted accurately. Specific primers in the conserved constant-segment region were used to synthesize first-strand cDNA for TCR alpha and beta chains. To control for contamination, every cDNA library carried two barcodes: a SMART-Mk sample barcode plus Illumina barcodes. TruSeq adapter sequences, together with Illumina sample barcodes, were added in two successive PCR steps. The Illumina HiSeq platform was used with custom primers to sequence TCR alpha and beta cDNA libraries. Processing in the source paper ran as follows. MiGEC processed the raw reads to extract unique molecular identifiers, while MiXCR was used to determine the CDR3 positions. Recombination models were inferred per individual with the repgenHMM and IGoR tools using an EM algorithm. Shared clonotype analysis was performed with the tcR package in R, normalizing sharing by the product of cloneset sizes. To study raw recombination free of thymic and clonal selection effects, out-of-frame nonproductive sequences were analyzed. TCRdb itself trimmed the public reads at Q25 with fastp, ran MiXCR and retained productive beta chains. Every entry covers one CDR3 protein and lists the most common genes and DNA from its rows. The V and J calls were determined by TCRdb, not by the authors. The sample table records 450,000 to 600,000 distinct CDR3 sequences; 20% to 25% of these occur just once. The ten largest clonotypes hold around 0.5% of the sample.

At the junction V is shortened by 0 bases and J by 4 bases, with 21 bases in between. CDR1 and CDR2 are read off the germline V gene as MNHNS and SASEGT. The CDR3 contains 18 residues, cysteine and phenylalanine counted. Only the CDR3 part of the read is kept: 54 bases, read in frame from the first base. This clonotype was detected many times. Its antigen is currently not known. Base-call qualities are not available, and no considerably larger clone is one nucleotide away. This sample also appeared in a second study, on yellow fever vaccine responses in identical twins. As described in the second report: According to the authors, in identical twins the way T cells responded to vaccination appeared partly convergent and partly personalized. In the study, vaccine-responding T cell clones were precisely tracked in identical twins.

This clonotype originated in a woman aged 18-35 years in good health. The chain is assembled from TRBV6-1 and TRBJ2-5; the D segment could be TRBD2, given 5 matching bases. The sequenced material came from CD4+ T cells sorted from blood. The bases are TGTGCCAGCAGTGAAGCGGTGTTTAGGCCGGGGTATTTAGAGACCCAGTACTTC. The translation is CASSEAVFRPGYLETQYF.